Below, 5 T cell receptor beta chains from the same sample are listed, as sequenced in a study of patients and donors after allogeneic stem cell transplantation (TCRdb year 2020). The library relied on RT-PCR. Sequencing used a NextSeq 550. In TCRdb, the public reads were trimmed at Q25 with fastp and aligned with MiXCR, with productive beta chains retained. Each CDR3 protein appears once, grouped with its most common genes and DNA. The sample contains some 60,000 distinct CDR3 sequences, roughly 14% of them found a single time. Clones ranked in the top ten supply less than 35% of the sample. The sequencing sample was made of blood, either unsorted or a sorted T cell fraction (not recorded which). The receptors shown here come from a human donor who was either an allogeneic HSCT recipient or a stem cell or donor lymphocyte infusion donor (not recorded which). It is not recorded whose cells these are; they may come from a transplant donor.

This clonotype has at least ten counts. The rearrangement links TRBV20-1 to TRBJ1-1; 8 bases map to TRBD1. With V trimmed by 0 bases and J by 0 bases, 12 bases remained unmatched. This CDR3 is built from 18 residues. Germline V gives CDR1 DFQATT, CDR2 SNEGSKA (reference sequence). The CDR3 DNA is TGCAGTGCTAGAGAAGAAGTCAGGGGGCGATTCATGAACACTGAAGCTTTCTTT. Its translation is CSAREEVRGRFMNTEAFF.

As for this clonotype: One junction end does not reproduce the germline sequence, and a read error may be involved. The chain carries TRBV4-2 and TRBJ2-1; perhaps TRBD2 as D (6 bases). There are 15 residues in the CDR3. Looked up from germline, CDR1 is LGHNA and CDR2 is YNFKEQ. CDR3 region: CASSQESWGTPEGLF. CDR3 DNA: TGTGCCAGCAGCCAAGAGTCCTGGGGGACTCCTGAGGGGCTCTTC.

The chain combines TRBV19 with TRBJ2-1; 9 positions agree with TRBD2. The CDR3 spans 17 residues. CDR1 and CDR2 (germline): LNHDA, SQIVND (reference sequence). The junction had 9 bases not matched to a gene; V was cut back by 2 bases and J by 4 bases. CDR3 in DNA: TGTGCCAGTAGTATATTCGGCGGGAGGGCCTCGTACAATGAGCAGTTCTTC. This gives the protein CASSIFGGRASYNEQFF.

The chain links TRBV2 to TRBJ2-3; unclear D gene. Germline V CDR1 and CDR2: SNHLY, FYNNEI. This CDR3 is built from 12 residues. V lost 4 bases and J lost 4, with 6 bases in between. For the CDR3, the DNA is TGTGCCAGCAGTGTTCCCCCAGATACGCAGTATTTT. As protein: CASSVPPDTQYF.

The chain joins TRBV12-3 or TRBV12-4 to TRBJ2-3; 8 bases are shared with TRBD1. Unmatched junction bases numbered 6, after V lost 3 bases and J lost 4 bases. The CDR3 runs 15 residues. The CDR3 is CASSFKTGEADTQYF. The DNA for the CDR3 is TGTGCCAGCAGTTTCAAGACAGGGGAGGCAGATACGCAGTATTTT.